This record covers a single T cell receptor beta chain. Repertoires were generated with immunoSEQ multiplex PCR, while TCRdb's copy carries only in-frame clones and drops some. Of fewer than 200,000 clones listed, roughly 76% are singletons. The source of the sample is a study of blood T cell repertoires in COVID-19. About the research overall: Researchers got acute and convalescent COVID-19 samples from the United States, Italy and Spain. The analysed material was cDNA or gDNA that came from T cells, B-cell-depleted T cells, or PBMCs.

The CDR3 loop spans 16 amino acids. The V gene's germline CDR1 is LGHNT and CDR2 FRNRAP. V trimming: 4 bases; J trimming: 2 bases; junction bases outside the gene matches: 10. Seattle's cohort entered during active infection and was followed longitudinally. The rearrangement links TRBV12-5 to TRBJ1-2; TRBD1 agrees at 7 bases. This sequence was found in a woman over 75 with COVID-19, enrolled during active disease. Sequencing used peripheral blood. The CDR3 DNA is TGTGCTAGTGGTTCGACCCTGGGACAGTTCAACTATGGCTACACCTTC. Encoded protein: CASGSTLGQFNYGYTF.